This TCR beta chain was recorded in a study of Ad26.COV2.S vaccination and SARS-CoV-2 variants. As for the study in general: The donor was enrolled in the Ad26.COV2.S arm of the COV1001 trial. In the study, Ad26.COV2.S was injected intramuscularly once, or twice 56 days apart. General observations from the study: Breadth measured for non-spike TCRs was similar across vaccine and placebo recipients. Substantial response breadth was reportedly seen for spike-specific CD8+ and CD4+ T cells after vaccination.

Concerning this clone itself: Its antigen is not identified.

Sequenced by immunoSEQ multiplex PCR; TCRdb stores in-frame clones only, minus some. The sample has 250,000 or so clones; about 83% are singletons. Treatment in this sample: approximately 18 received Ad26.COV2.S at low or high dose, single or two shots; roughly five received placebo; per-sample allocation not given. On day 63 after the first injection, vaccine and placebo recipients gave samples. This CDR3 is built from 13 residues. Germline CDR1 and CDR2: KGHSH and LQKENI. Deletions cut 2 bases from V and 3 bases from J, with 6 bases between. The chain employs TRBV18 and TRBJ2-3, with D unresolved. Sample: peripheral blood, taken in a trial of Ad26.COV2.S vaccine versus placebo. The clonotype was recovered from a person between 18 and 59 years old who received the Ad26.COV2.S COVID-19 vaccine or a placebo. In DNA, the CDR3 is TGTGCCAGCTCACCAATGACGACAGATACGCAGTATTTT. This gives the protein CASSPMTTDTQYF.